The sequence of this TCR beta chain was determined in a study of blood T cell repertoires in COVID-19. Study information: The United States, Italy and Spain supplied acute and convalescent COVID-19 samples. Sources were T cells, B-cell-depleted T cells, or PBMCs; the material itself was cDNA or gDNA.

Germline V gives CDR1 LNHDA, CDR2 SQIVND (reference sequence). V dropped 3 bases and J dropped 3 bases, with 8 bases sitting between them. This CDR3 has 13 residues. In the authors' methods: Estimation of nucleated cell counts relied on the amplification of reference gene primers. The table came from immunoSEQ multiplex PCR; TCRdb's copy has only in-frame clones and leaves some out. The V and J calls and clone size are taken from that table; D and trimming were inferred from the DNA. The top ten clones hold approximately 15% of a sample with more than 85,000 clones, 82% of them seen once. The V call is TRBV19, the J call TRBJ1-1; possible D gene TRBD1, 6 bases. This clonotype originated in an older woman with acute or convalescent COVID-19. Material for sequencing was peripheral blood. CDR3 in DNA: TGTGCCAGTAGTATTGCAGGGGACACTGAAGCTTTCTTT. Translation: CASSIAGDTEAFF.